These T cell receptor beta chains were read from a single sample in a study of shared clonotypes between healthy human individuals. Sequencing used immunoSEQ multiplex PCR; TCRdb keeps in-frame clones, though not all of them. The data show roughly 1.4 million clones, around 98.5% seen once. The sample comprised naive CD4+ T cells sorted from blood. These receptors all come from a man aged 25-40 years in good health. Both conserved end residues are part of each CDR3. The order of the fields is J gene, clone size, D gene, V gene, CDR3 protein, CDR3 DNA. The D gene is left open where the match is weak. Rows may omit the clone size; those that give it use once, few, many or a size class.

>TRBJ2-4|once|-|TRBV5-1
CASSLGTDGNIQYF
TGCGCCAGCAGCCTAGGAACGGACGGAAACATTCAGTACTTC
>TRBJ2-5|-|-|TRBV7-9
CASHRGSTETQYF
TGTGCCAGCCATAGAGGCTCGACCGAGACCCAGTACTTC
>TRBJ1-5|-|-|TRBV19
CASSIHRQPQHF
TGTGCCAGTAGTATCCATCGTCAGCCCCAGCATTTT
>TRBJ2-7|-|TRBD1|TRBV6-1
CASTIQGSSYEQYF
TGTGCCAGCACCATACAGGGGAGCTCCTACGAGCAGTACTTC
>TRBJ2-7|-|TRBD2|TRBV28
CASRASGSRYEQYF
TGTGCCAGCAGGGCAAGCGGGAGTCGTTACGAGCAGTACTTC
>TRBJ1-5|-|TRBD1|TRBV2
CASSPTGVQPQHF
TGTGCCAGCAGTCCCACAGGGGTACAGCCCCAGCATTTT
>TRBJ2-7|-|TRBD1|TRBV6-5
CASSYYTGTESYEQYF
TGTGCCAGCAGTTACTATACGGGGACAGAGTCCTACGAGCAGTACTTC
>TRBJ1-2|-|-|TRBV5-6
CASSASNQDYTF
TGTGCCAGCAGCGCGTCTAATCAGGACTACACCTTC
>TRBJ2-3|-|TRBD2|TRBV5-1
CASSLGLAGDADTQYF
TGCGCCAGCAGCCTGGGACTAGCGGGAGACGCAGATACGCAGTATTTT
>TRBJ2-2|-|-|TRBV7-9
CASSSRPTGVSGELFF
TGTGCCAGCAGCTCGCGACCAACCGGTGTTTCCGGGGAGCTGTTTTTT
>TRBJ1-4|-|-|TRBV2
CASLIMAANEKLFF
TGTGCCAGCCTTATCATGGCGGCTAATGAAAAACTGTTTTTT
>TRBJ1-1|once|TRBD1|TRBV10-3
CAIRRTGPGGTEAFF
TGTGCCATCCGGCGGACAGGACCAGGTGGGACTGAAGCTTTCTTT
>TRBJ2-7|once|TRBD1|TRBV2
CASSEGDRETYEQYF
TGTGCCAGCAGTGAAGGGGACAGGGAAACCTACGAGCAGTACTTC
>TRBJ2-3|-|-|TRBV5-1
CASSNPSTDTQYF
TGCGCCAGCAGTAATCCTAGCACAGATACGCAGTATTTT
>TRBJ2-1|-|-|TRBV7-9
CASSLAGTYNEQFF
TGTGCCAGCAGCTTAGCTGGAACCTACAATGAGCAGTTCTTC
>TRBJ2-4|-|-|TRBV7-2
CASSLVTAENIQYF
TGTGCCAGCAGCTTAGTAACAGCAGAAAACATTCAGTACTTC
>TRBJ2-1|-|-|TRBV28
CASPPPGGPYNEQFF
TGTGCCAGCCCTCCCCCAGGAGGCCCGTACAATGAGCAGTTCTTC
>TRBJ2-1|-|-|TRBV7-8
CASSARQGPYNEQFF
TGTGCCAGCAGCGCGCGGCAGGGGCCCTACAATGAGCAGTTCTTC
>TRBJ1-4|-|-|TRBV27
CASSFQGSGEKLFF
TGTGCCAGCAGTTTTCAAGGGTCGGGTGAAAAACTGTTTTTT
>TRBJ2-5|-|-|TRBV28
CASSKVQETQYF
TGTGCCAGCAGCAAAGTTCAAGAGACCCAGTACTTC
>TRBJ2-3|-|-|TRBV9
CASNLLGHHTDTQYF
TGTGCCAGCAACCTACTGGGACACCACACAGATACGCAGTATTTT
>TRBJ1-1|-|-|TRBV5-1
CASSPAGTTEAFF
TGCGCCAGCAGCCCCGCGGGGACCACTGAAGCTTTCTTT
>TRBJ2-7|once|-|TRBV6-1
CASSDGGPSYEQYF
TGTGCCAGCAGTGACGGCGGTCCGTCCTACGAGCAGTACTTC
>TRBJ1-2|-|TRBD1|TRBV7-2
CASSTDRGRGYTF
TGTGCCAGCAGCACGGACAGGGGACGTGGCTACACCTTC
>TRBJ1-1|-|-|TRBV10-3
CAISESGAVAFF
TGTGCCATCAGTGAGTCGGGGGCGGTGGCTTTCTTT
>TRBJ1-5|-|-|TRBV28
CASSHRASPDQPQHF
TGTGCCAGCAGCCACCGGGCCTCCCCCGATCAGCCCCAGCATTTT
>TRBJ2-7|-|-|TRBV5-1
CASSFRAQAYEQYF
TGCGCCAGCAGCTTCCGGGCTCAAGCCTACGAGCAGTACTTC
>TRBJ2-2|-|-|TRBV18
CASSPQISNTGELFF
TGTGCCAGCTCACCACAGATTTCCAACACCGGGGAGCTGTTTTTT
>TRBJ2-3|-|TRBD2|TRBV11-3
CASSLDQAGSGTDTQYF
TGTGCCAGCAGCTTAGATCAAGCGGGGTCGGGTACAGATACGCAGTATTTT
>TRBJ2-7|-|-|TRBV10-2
CASSEPSYEQYF
TGCGCCAGCAGTGAGCCCTCCTACGAGCAGTACTTC
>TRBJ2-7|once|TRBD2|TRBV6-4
CASSDQGLAGGGSSYEQYF
TGTGCCAGCAGTGACCAGGGACTAGCGGGAGGGGGTAGCTCCTACGAGCAGTACTTC
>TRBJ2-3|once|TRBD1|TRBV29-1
CSVVRGLTDTQYF
TGCAGCGTTGTAAGGGGGCTCACAGATACGCAGTATTTT
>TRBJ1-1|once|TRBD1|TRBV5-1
CASSSRQGAGTEAFF
TGCGCCAGCAGCTCCCGACAGGGGGCGGGCACTGAAGCTTTCTTT
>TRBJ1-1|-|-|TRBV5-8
CASSLTGRANTEAFF
TGTGCCAGCAGCTTGACAGGGAGGGCGAACACTGAAGCTTTCTTT
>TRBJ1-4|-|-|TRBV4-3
CASSQDGGFNEKLFF
TGCGCCAGCAGCCAAGACGGCGGCTTTAATGAAAAACTGTTTTTT
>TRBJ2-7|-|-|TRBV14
CASSQGSPGGEQYF
TGTGCCAGCAGCCAAGGCTCCCCAGGTGGCGAGCAGTACTTC
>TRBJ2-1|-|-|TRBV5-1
CASSLAAEQFF
TGCGCCAGCAGCTTGGCCGCTGAGCAGTTCTTC
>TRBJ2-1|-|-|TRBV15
CATSRHSTGDNEQFF
TGTGCCACCAGCAGACATAGCACCGGTGACAATGAGCAGTTCTTC
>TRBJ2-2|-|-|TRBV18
CASSPGSNTGELFF
TGTGCCAGCTCACCCGGTTCGAACACCGGGGAGCTGTTTTTT
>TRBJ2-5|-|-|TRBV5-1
CASTLEQRETQYF
TGCGCCAGCACCCTGGAGCAACGGGAGACCCAGTACTTC
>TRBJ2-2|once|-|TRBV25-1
CAGPRRGGGVTGELFF
TGTGCCGGCCCACGTAGGGGGGGAGGGGTCACCGGGGAGCTGTTTTTT
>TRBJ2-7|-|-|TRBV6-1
CASSRSGTYEQYF
TGTGCCAGCAGCAGGAGCGGTACCTACGAGCAGTACTTC
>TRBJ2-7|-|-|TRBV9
CASSVGQVNEQYF
TGTGCCAGCAGCGTAGGGCAGGTGAACGAGCAGTACTTC
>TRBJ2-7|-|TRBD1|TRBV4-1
CASSQPGQGLSYEQYF
TGCGCCAGCAGCCAACCGGGACAGGGACTCTCTTACGAGCAGTACTTC
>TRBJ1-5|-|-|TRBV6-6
CASSYSLGNQPQHF
TGTGCCAGCAGTTACTCGTTGGGCAATCAGCCCCAGCATTTT
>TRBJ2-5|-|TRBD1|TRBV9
CASSSRTGVRETQYF
TGTGCCAGCAGTAGCCGAACAGGGGTGCGGGAGACCCAGTACTTC
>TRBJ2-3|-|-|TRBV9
CASSVSRVRTDTQYF
TGTGCCAGCAGCGTGAGCAGGGTGCGCACGGATACGCAGTATTTT
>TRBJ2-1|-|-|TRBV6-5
CASSKIPLAYNEQFF
TGTGCCAGCAGCAAAATACCGCTAGCCTACAATGAGCAGTTCTTC
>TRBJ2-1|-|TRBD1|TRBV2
CASSETGQEGKFF
TGTGCCAGCAGTGAAACGGGACAGGAAGGGAAGTTCTTC
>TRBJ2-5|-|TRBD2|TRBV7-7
CASSYGLGGGETQYF
TGTGCTAGCAGTTATGGACTAGGAGGCGGGGAGACCCAGTACTTC
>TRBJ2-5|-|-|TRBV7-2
CASSLTWGETQYF
TGTGCCAGCAGCTTAACCTGGGGGGAGACCCAGTACTTC
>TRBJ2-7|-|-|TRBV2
CASGTPYEQYF
TGTGCCAGCGGGACTCCCTACGAGCAGTACTTC
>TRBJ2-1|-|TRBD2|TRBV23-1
CASSQYTIAGFAPSYNEQFF
TGCGCCAGCAGTCAATACACCATAGCGGGATTCGCCCCCTCCTACAATGAGCAGTTCTTC